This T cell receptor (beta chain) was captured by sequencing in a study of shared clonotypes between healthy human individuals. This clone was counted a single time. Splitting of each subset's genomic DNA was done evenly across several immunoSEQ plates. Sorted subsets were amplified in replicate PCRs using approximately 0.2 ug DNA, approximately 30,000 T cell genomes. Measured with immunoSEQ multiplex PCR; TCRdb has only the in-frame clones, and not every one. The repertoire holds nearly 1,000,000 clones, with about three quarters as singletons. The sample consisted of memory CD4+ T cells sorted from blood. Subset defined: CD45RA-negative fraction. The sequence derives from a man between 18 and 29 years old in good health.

DNA for the CDR3: TGCGCCAGCAGTGATCGGGGACTAGCGGGGGAGACCCAGTACTTC. This sequence encodes CASSDRGLAGETQYF. The V gene is TRBV10-1, the J gene TRBJ2-5, with TRBD2 identical over 13 bases. The CDR3 is 15 residues long. The V segment lost 3 bases and the J segment 5 bases; nucleotides outside the gene matches: 3. Germline assignment: CDR1 WNHNN and CDR2 SYGVQD (reference sequence).